The clone carrying this T cell receptor beta chain was seen many times. Its antigen remains unidentified. The germline V gene has CDR1 SGHTA and CDR2 FQGNSA. V trimming: 6 bases; J trimming: 5 bases; junction bases outside the gene matches: 9. This CDR3 contains 15 residues. TCRdb called the RACE reads again in MiXCR, with one record for every CDR3 protein. Of a few hundred thousand distinct CDR3 sequences in the sample, approximately 8.4% were seen once. These data come from a study of human T cells and chemical hapten exposure. Study at large: Skin of the upper inner arm, around 2 cm by around 2 cm, received 2% DPC for sensitization.

General observations from the study: Versus controls, expanded TCRs had significantly more large CDR3 similarity clusters.

Time point given: pre-sensitization, week 0. As for treatment: therapeutic diphenylcyclopropenone sensitization with weekly scalp DPC. The specimen was whole blood, collected in connection with sensitization to the hapten diphenylcyclopropenone (DPC). The chain recombines TRBV7-2 with TRBJ2-1; TRBD2 matches 8 bases. This clonotype was obtained from a woman in her thirties or forties with alopecia areata. Some clones in this sample may be carry-over from other donors' samples. The CDR3 DNA is TGTGCCAGCAGTTCGGGACTAGGGTATAACAATGAGCAGTTCTTC. Translation: CASSSGLGYNNEQFF.